Described below is a single TCR beta chain sequence and its context. The antigen is undetermined. The table came from immunoSEQ multiplex PCR; TCRdb's copy has only in-frame clones and leaves some out. The sample holds about 2.2 million clones; roughly 95% are singletons and the top ten take approximately 1.7%. These data come from a study of shared clonotypes between healthy human individuals. Across the study: With ages of 18 to 49, the donors were two women and three men. Findings and caveats of the study: Roughly 5% of naive CD4 clonotypes were common to a few donors.

Germline CDR1 is SGHRS and CDR2 is YFSETQ. V was clipped by 6 bases and J by 7 bases, with 7 bases between them. The CDR3 sequence is 10 residues long. Naive CD8 cells were CD45RO-negative, positively selected for CCR7, excluding terminally differentiated effector memory CD45RA+ cells. Sequencing input: naive CD8+ T cells from PBMCs. This chain joins TRBV5-1 and TRBJ1-2; D unclear. This receptor was taken from a man aged 18 to 30 in good health. Some clones in this sample may be carry-over from other donors' samples. The CDR3 DNA reads as TGCGCCAGCACGAGAAGTGGCTACACCTTC. Its protein product is CASTRSGYTF.